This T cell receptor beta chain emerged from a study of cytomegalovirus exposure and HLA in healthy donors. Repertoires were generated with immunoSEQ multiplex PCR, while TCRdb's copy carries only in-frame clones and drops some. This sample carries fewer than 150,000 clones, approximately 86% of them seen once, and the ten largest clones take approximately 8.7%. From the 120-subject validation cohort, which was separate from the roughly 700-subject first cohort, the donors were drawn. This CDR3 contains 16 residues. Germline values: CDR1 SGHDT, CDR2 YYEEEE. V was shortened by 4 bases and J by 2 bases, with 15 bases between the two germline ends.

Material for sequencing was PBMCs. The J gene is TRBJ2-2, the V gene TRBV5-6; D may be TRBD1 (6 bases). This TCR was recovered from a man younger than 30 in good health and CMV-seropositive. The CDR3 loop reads CASSRFRDINTGELFF. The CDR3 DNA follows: TGTGCCAGCAGCCGGTTCCGGGACATTAACACCGGGGAGCTGTTTTTT.